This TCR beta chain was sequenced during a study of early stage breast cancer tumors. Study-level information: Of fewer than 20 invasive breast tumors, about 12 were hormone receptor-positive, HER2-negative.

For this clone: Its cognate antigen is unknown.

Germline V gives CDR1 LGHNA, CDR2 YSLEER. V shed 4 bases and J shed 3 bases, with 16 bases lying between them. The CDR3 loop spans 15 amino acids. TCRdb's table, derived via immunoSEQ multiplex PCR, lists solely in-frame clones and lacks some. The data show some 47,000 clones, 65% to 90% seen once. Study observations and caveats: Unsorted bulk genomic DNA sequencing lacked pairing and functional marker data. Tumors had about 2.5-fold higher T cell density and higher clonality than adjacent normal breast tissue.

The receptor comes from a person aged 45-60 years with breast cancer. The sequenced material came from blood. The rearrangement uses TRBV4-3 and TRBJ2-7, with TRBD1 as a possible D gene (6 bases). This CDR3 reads CASSLEGVGNYEQYF. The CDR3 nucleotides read TGCGCCAGCAGCCTAGAGGGGGTAGGTAACTACGAGCAGTACTTC.